This TCR beta chain was found in a study of T-cell reconstitution after alpha-beta-depleted transplantation in children. General study findings and limits: By about two months after transplant, alpha-beta T cells reportedly arose from several hundred graft clones that had expanded.

Concerning this clonotype itself: What it binds is not known.

Preparation of the TCRbeta library was carried out with unique molecular identifiers. A single record per CDR3 protein comes from TCRdb applying MiXCR to the PCR reads. The table records about 200,000 distinct CDR3 sequences, around a sixth of them present only once. The CDR3 has 12 amino acids. Trimming shortened V by 3 bases and J by 3 bases, and 5 bases separated the two germline ends. Germline-derived CDR1 and CDR2 are SGHRS and YFSETQ. V usage is TRBV5-1 and J usage is TRBJ2-3; no firm D call. The sequencing used PBMCs, mostly from graft donor cells, collected 360 days after TCRalphabeta/CD19-depleted stem cell transplant. This TCR derives from a male patient between 2 and 15 years old who had a stem cell transplant for acute lymphoblastic leukemia, so the T cells may come from the graft donor. The CDR3, as DNA: TGCGCCAGCAGCTGGCAGACAGATACGCAGTATTTT. It codes for CASSWQTDTQYF.